The clone carrying this TCR beta chain is a singleton in its sample. Antigen: not known. Between the trimmed V and J ends, which lost 1 base and 7 bases, there was a span of 20 bases. Germline values: CDR1 MDHEN, CDR2 SYDVKM. The CDR3 is 17 amino acids. Terminally differentiated effector memory CD45RA+ cells were left out of the naive CD8 fraction, which was CD45RO-negative and positively selected for CCR7. This entry is derived from a study of shared clonotypes between healthy human individuals. Study-wide results and caveats: Relative to memory subsets, naive subsets generally showed larger estimated richness. Rarefaction showed that sequencing of sorted subsets was incomplete (despite large depth). Around 4.7% of naive CD4 clonotypes were shared across a handful of donors.

Genomic DNA of every subset was divided equally among multiple immunoSEQ plates. Profiled with immunoSEQ multiplex PCR; TCRdb holds only in-frame clones, not every one. The repertoire has about 2.1 million clones, about 93% of them found once; the top ten carry about 1.8%. The sequenced material came from naive CD8+ T cells from PBMCs. V gene TRBV28 combines with J gene TRBJ2-1; a possible D gene is TRBD2 (6 bases). The TCR originated in a man in his late teens or twenties in good health. Some clones in this sample may be carry-over from other donors' samples. Here the CDR3 DNA reads TGTGCCAGCAGTTTATCGGCGGGGAGACTAGACGGAAATGAGCAGTTCTTC. Amino acid sequence: CASSLSAGRLDGNEQFF.